These 13 T cell receptor beta chains were all obtained from the same sample, sequenced in a study of T cell responses to AZD1222 COVID-19 vaccine. Clones were read by immunoSEQ multiplex PCR, and TCRdb kept only the in-frame ones, dropping some. The sample lists roughly 130,000 clones, roughly 88% occurring once. The sequenced sample was peripheral blood, obtained on day 0 of AZD1222 vaccination. The receptors were sampled from an adult in good health.

The table lists this clone with a few counts. V gene TRBV5-4 combines with J gene TRBJ2-1; 9 bases fit TRBD2. V was pared by 4 bases and J by 9 bases, with 8 bases of the junction left unmatched. The germline V gene has CDR1 SGHNT and CDR2 YYREEE (reference sequence). The CDR3 contains 14 residues. In nucleotides, the CDR3 is TGTGCCAGCAGCCAAGCGGGAGGCAGACTTGAGCAGTTCTTC. This gives the protein CASSQAGGRLEQFF.

This chain uses TRBV6-5 with TRBJ1-2; TRBD1 aligns across 10 bases. V lost 4 bases to trimming and J lost 9 bases; unmatched junction nucleotides: 5. Germline V gene sequence: CDR1 MNHEY, CDR2 SVGAGI. There are 13 residues in the CDR3. The CDR3 sequence: CASSFRDRGSYTF. DNA of the CDR3: TGTGCCAGCAGTTTCCGGGACAGGGGAAGCTACACCTTC.

This CDR3 reads CASSLARDYGYTF. CDR3 coding DNA: TGTGCCAGCAGCTTGGCCAGGGACTATGGCTACACCTTC. The chain is built from TRBV5-4 and TRBJ1-2, with D possibly being TRBD1 (5 bases). The CDR3 has 13 residues. The V gene's germline CDR1 is SGHNT and CDR2 YYREEE (reference sequence). V shed 0 bases and J shed 3 bases, with 6 bases lying between them.

The V gene is TRBV4-3, the J gene TRBJ2-5, with D possibly TRBD2 on 6 matching bases. The CDR3 consists of 15 residues. Germline V CDR1 and CDR2: LGHNA, YSLEER. V was clipped by 0 bases and J by 1 base, with 9 bases between them. The CDR3 DNA reads as TGCGCCAGCAGCCAAGATAGCGGCGGCCAAGAGACCCAGTACTTC. Translating gives CASSQDSGGQETQYF.

The chain has TRBV13 and TRBJ2-1, with TRBD1 matching 7 bases. Losses at the gene ends were 5 bases for V and 0 bases for J; bases not matched to a gene: 19. CDR1 and CDR2 from the germline V gene are PRHDT and FYEKMQ (reference sequence). This CDR3 spans 20 amino acids. In DNA form, the CDR3 reads TGTGCCAGCAGCCGCGAGGGACAGTTAGACGAGTTGCTCTCCTACAATGAGCAGTTCTTC. Encoded protein: CASSREGQLDELLSYNEQFF.

The gene calls are TRBV6-4 and TRBJ1-1; 9 bases are shared with TRBD1. Unmatched junction bases numbered 10, after V lost 0 bases and J lost 5 bases. In germline, CDR1 is MRHNA, CDR2 SNTAGT. The CDR3 sequence is 17 residues long. CDR3 loop: CASSDSGRTGVWTEAFF. The CDR3 DNA sequence: TGTGCCAGCAGTGACTCGGGAAGGACAGGGGTCTGGACTGAAGCTTTCTTT.

In this sample, this clone turned up once. This chain links TRBV18 with TRBJ2-7, with a weak D call TRBD2 (5 bases). The CDR3 consists of 14 residues. The V end lost 6 bases, the J end lost 2 bases, and 14 bases lay between the germline ends. CDR1 KGHSH and CDR2 LQKENI come from the germline V gene. CDR3 protein: CASSLRTGTYEQYF. The CDR3 DNA follows: TGTGCCAGCTCTCTACGGACCGGGACCTACGAGCAGTACTTC.

In the case of this clone: Other nucleotide sequences from this sample produce the same CDR3. V usage is TRBV9 and J usage is TRBJ2-3, with 8 bases that match TRBD1. Germline CDR1 reads SGDLS; CDR2 reads YYNGEE. With 0 bases clipped from V and 4 bases from J, the junction kept 4 bases outside the gene matches. This CDR3 is built from 15 residues. The CDR3 is CASSVEGQGPDTQYF. The CDR3 region has the DNA TGTGCCAGCAGCGTAGAAGGACAGGGTCCAGATACGCAGTATTTT. Drawing the rest from reference TRBV9 and TRBJ2-3, the complete variable domain is DSGVTQTPKHLITATGQRVTLRCSPRSGDLSVYWYQQSLDQGLQFLIQYYNGEERAKGNILERFSAQQFPDLHSELNLSSLELGDSALYFCASSVEGQGPDTQYFGPGTRLTVL.

The chain combines TRBV18 with TRBJ1-4; 7 bases match TRBD1. The CDR3 length is 16 residues. The V segment lost 4 bases and the J segment 6 bases; nucleotides outside the gene matches: 11. Germline V gives CDR1 KGHSH, CDR2 LQKENI. CDR3 loop: CASSLLVAGGDEKLFF. CDR3 DNA: TGTGCCAGCTCACTCCTGGTGGCAGGGGGTGATGAAAAACTGTTTTTT.

The chain has TRBV5-8 and TRBJ2-3, with D hard to call. Germline CDR1 is SGHTS and CDR2 is YDEGEE. This CDR3 has 13 amino acids. The V end was cut by 4 bases, the J end by 6 bases, with 12 bases between. In DNA, the CDR3 is TGTGCCAGCAGCAGTGTCCCTTGGGATACGCAGTATTTT. The encoded protein is CASSSVPWDTQYF. The full variable domain, in which reference TRBV5-8 and TRBJ2-3 provide the parts outside the CDR3, is EAGVTQSPTHLIKTRGQQATLRCSPISGHTSVYWYQQALGLGLQFLLWYDEGEERNRGNFPPRFSGRQFPNYSSELNVNALELEDSALYLCASSSVPWDTQYFGPGTRLTVL.

V is TRBV12-3 or TRBV12-4 and J is TRBJ2-1; D gene uncertain. The CDR3 has 12 residues. Trimming took 6 bases from V and 4 from J, leaving 7 bases between them. CDR3 DNA sequence: TGTGCCAGCAGGGACGGATACAATGAGCAGTTCTTC. Translated: CASRDGYNEQFF.

The chain links TRBV5-1 to TRBJ2-1; 11 positions agree with TRBD2. Germline assignment: CDR1 SGHRS and CDR2 YFSETQ. The V gene end was trimmed by 0 bases and the J gene end by 3 bases; junction bases not matched to a gene: 2. The CDR3 is 16 residues long. CDR3 coding DNA: TGCGCCAGCAGCTTGGCGACTAGCGGGAACTACAATGAGCAGTTCTTC. Its protein product is CASSLATSGNYNEQFF.

The chain's CDR3 is CASSARGGANEKLFF. As DNA, the CDR3 is TGTGCCAGCAGTGCTCGCGGAGGGGCAAATGAAAAACTGTTTTTT. The chain is built from TRBV13 and TRBJ1-4, with D perhaps matching TRBD1 (5 bases). V lost 6 bases, J lost 5 bases, and 16 bases lay in between. The CDR3 length is 15 residues. Germline CDR1 PRHDT, CDR2 FYEKMQ (reference sequence).